The sequence of this T cell receptor beta chain was determined in a study of T cells in Graves' hyperthyroidism and ophthalmopathy (dated by TCRdb to the late 2010s). Turning to the overall study: Peripheral blood was collected at initial diagnosis, before any treatment. TCR V-J signatures able to tell the groups apart were searched for in a discovery cohort of approximately 95 patients, of whom under 45 had Graves' ophthalmopathy and about 60 had stable Graves' hyperthyroidism. An independent validation cohort of 18 to 20 hyperthyroidism patients and 17 patients who later progressed to ophthalmopathy tested prospective prediction of ophthalmopathy. The 95 to 100 discovery patients were randomly divided into training and test sets at a 7:3 ratio. Thyroid tissue and blood T-cell repertoires from roughly six Graves' hyperthyroidism patients were also compared in the study. After sampling, hyperthyroidism patients received methimazole starting at 30 mg daily, and ophthalmopathy patients received high-dose intravenous methylprednisolone. The paper reports TCR Vbeta CDR3 sequencing of roughly 140 peripheral blood samples: under 45 ophthalmopathy, roughly 80 hyperthyroidism and 17 progressor patients. Study-level results and caveats: Sample size was not statistically predetermined, and blinding of investigators to group allocation was not performed. In validation, the model predicted progression to ophthalmopathy with roughly 66% sensitivity and roughly 72% specificity, a median of 6.5 months before onset. Most expanded thyroid clonotypes (frequency above 0.001) were also detected in blood, a finding suggesting that blood repertoires may reflect thyroid immune responses. A 13 V-J signature model separated ophthalmopathy from stable hyperthyroidism, with roughly 88% sensitivity and 81% to 82% specificity in cross-validation and 80%/75% in testing.

Ophthalmopathy patients had moderately to severely active disease, with a Clinical Activity Score of 3 or more, a NOSPECS grade of 4 or more, and a disease duration of less than 3 months. Exclusion was applied to patients with uncontrolled infections, other autoimmune diseases, pregnancy or lactation. Diagnoses were established on the basis of clinical symptoms, serum thyroxine and TRAb, thyroid ultrasound, and orbital computed tomography. PBMCs were isolated from 8 to 10 ml of fresh peripheral blood by Ficoll-Paque density gradient centrifugation. Total RNA was extracted using Trizol reagent, and RNA quality was assessed on an Agilent 2100 Bioanalyzer. This clonotype was counted at least ten times. No antigen is known for it. No much larger clonotype is one base removed from it; base qualities were not supplied. Taken from cysteine to phenylalanine, the CDR3 has 16 residues. The retained sequence is limited to the CDR3, 48 bases, with the frame set at the first base. V and J lose 4 bases and 0 bases, and a span of 16 bases separates them. The germline V gene (reference sequence) specifies LGHDT as CDR1 and YNNKEL as CDR2.

The TCR beta CDR3 regions were amplified from the RNA transcripts. A first-round RT-PCR of the TCR CDR3 used the HTBI primer set with the Qiagen OneStep RT-PCR kit. A second multiplex PCR round built the libraries, followed by size selection and purification. Paired-end sequencing of the libraries was performed with 100 bp reads on an Illumina HiSeq2000. The source study handled its data this way. SOAPnuke was used to process the raw data, throwing out any read that contained adapters or uncalled bases, had a mean Phred below 15, or lacked an exact constant-primer or identifier match. High-quality paired reads were merged with COPE v1.2.5, and unique nucleotide sequences were defined as clonotypes. Clonotypes were aligned to IMGT TRBV, TRBD and TRBJ reference segments using MiTCR v1.1. The analysis was restricted to V-J combinations with a frequency above 0.0001, which together covered just over 99% of the repertoires. A TCS score was defined as the ratio of F50 (clonal expansion) to E x V (chaos), with BLOSUM62-based TCRdist applied between CDR3 peptides within each V-J. Welch's t-statistics and random forest reduced 500 to 650 V-J features to roughly 13, which were used in a naive Bayes classifier (R e1071). The public reads were reprocessed in TCRdb via fastp at Q25 and MiXCR, keeping in-frame beta chains. Rows are unified per CDR3 protein, each entry keeping the most common DNA and genes. The V and J calls follow TCRdb's processing rather than the paper's. The sample yields 450,000 to 600,000 distinct CDR3 sequences; just under 20% were counted once. In total, the top ten clones hold over 45% of the sample.

The receptor was isolated from a man aged 35-49 years with Graves' ophthalmopathy. The chain couples TRBV3-1 to TRBJ2-7; the D gene is perhaps TRBD2, from 6 matching bases. Sequencing was carried out using blood. In nucleotide form, the sequence is TGTGCCAGCAGCCGGGGACTCTTGGGACGCTCCTACGAGCAGTACTTC. This yields the protein CASSRGLLGRSYEQYF.